These T cell receptor beta chains were read from a single sample in a study of T cells in localized non-small cell lung cancer. Measured with immunoSEQ multiplex PCR; TCRdb has only the in-frame clones, and not every one. The table includes roughly 58,000 clones, roughly four fifths detected once. The sample in question was PBMCs, obtained before any cancer treatment. Receptors were obtained from a man aged 40 to 75 with stage II lung adenocarcinoma. Both conserved end residues are part of each CDR3. Fields, in order: J gene, D gene, V gene, clone size, CDR3 DNA, CDR3 protein. The D gene is left open where the match is weak. For some rows the clone size is stated as once, few or many, or as a class when expanded; others skip it.

j_call: TRBJ2-7
d_call: TRBD1
v_call: TRBV18
clone_size: NA
cdr3_nt: TGTGCCAGCTCACGGGGACAGGGGGCCTACGAGCAGTACTTC
cdr3_aa: CASSRGQGAYEQYF

j_call: TRBJ2-1
d_call: TRBD2
v_call: TRBV30
clone_size: NA
cdr3_nt: TGTGCCTGGAGGGGGACTAGCGAGAGGGGTGAGCAGTTCTTC
cdr3_aa: CAWRGTSERGEQFF

j_call: TRBJ2-5
d_call: NA
v_call: TRBV21-1
clone_size: NA
cdr3_nt: TGTGCCAGCAGCAAAGGGGCAGTGGGTTGGGTCCGGGAGACCCAGTACTTC
cdr3_aa: CASSKGAVGWVRETQYF

j_call: TRBJ2-1
d_call: NA
v_call: TRBV9
clone_size: NA
cdr3_nt: TGTGCCAGCAGCGTAGATGGGAGTACCTACAATGAGCAGTTCTTC
cdr3_aa: CASSVDGSTYNEQFF

j_call: TRBJ2-1
d_call: TRBD2
v_call: TRBV5-6
clone_size: few
cdr3_nt: TGTGCCAGCAGCTTGGTCGGGTCTAGCGGGATTGTCAATGAGCAGTTCTTC
cdr3_aa: CASSLVGSSGIVNEQFF

j_call: TRBJ2-7
d_call: TRBD1
v_call: TRBV4-2
clone_size: NA
cdr3_nt: TGTGCCAGCAGCCAAAGGGGACAGGGGATCACCTACGAGCAGTACTTC
cdr3_aa: CASSQRGQGITYEQYF

j_call: TRBJ1-1
d_call: NA
v_call: TRBV6-1
clone_size: once
cdr3_nt: TGTGCCAGCACAGGGGAACGAACTTTCTTT
cdr3_aa: CASTGERTFF

j_call: TRBJ1-2
d_call: NA
v_call: TRBV25-1
clone_size: NA
cdr3_nt: TGTGCCAGCAGTGTGGGGGGGGTCAACTATGGCTACACCTTC
cdr3_aa: CASSVGGVNYGYTF

j_call: TRBJ2-5
d_call: NA
v_call: TRBV5-1
clone_size: NA
cdr3_nt: TGCGCCAGCAGCTTGAACGGGGGCGGGCCAGAGACCCAGTACTTC
cdr3_aa: CASSLNGGGPETQYF

j_call: TRBJ1-4
d_call: NA
v_call: TRBV5-4
clone_size: NA
cdr3_nt: TGTGCCAGCAGCTACGAGGGGTTGGGAAAAAATGAAAAACTGTTTTTT
cdr3_aa: CASSYEGLGKNEKLFF

j_call: TRBJ2-5
d_call: TRBD1
v_call: TRBV11-3
clone_size: NA
cdr3_nt: TGTGCCAGCAGCTCAGGACAGGGACAAGAGACCCAGTACTTC
cdr3_aa: CASSSGQGQETQYF

j_call: TRBJ1-2
d_call: NA
v_call: TRBV4-3
clone_size: once
cdr3_nt: TGCGCCAGCAGCCAAGTCGAGGAGCCCCGGGACCATGGCTACACCTTC
cdr3_aa: CASSQVEEPRDHGYTF

j_call: TRBJ1-4
d_call: NA
v_call: TRBV9
clone_size: NA
cdr3_nt: TGTGCCAGCAGCGTAGGTGTGGGAGGAGGCCTTAATGAAAAACTGTTTTTT
cdr3_aa: CASSVGVGGGLNEKLFF

j_call: TRBJ2-3
d_call: NA
v_call: TRBV10-2
clone_size: NA
cdr3_nt: TGCGCCACCGGCCGTCCCACAGATACGCAGTATTTT
cdr3_aa: CATGRPTDTQYF

j_call: TRBJ1-3
d_call: TRBD1
v_call: TRBV7-8
clone_size: NA
cdr3_nt: TGTGCCAGCAGCTACAGGGGCTCTGGAAACACCATATATTTT
cdr3_aa: CASSYRGSGNTIYF

j_call: TRBJ2-7
d_call: NA
v_call: TRBV7-8
clone_size: NA
cdr3_nt: TGTGCCAGCAGCGAAAGGGGACGGCAGTACTTC
cdr3_aa: CASSERGRQYF

j_call: TRBJ2-5
d_call: NA
v_call: TRBV29-1
clone_size: once
cdr3_nt: TGCAGCGTTGAAGATCTAGATTTCCGGGGGACCCAGTACTTC
cdr3_aa: CSVEDLDFRGTQYF

j_call: TRBJ1-2
d_call: NA
v_call: TRBV5-4
clone_size: NA
cdr3_nt: TGTGCCAGCAGCTCAGGGGCCGCTTCCCTCAACTATGGCTACACCTTC
cdr3_aa: CASSSGAASLNYGYTF